A single sample is the source of the 14 T cell receptor beta chains below, sequenced in a study of cytomegalovirus exposure and HLA in healthy donors. Both 60 Vbeta primers and 13 Jbeta primers went into the PCR. Profiled with immunoSEQ multiplex PCR; TCRdb holds only in-frame clones, not every one. The table lists 200,000 to 250,000 clones, around 80% of them singletons. Sequenced input: PBMCs. The receptors stem from a boy aged 2 to 10 in good health and CMV-seronegative.

The DNA for the CDR3 is TGTGCCAGCAGCTCCCAGGGGGCGCATTCACCCCTCCACTTT. The encoded protein is CASSSQGAHSPLHF. The rearrangement links TRBV7-3 to TRBJ1-6, with 8 bases identical to TRBD1. Unmatched junction bases numbered 4, after V lost 4 bases and J lost 8 bases. The length of the CDR3 is 14 residues. Germline V CDR1 and CDR2: SGHTA, FQGTGA.

The chain combines TRBV19 with TRBJ2-1; TRBD2 matches 14 bases. After removal of 2 bases from V and 7 bases from J, the junction contained 4 bases not matched to a gene. This CDR3 comprises 16 residues. Germline V gene lookup returns CDR1 LNHDA and CDR2 SQIVND (reference sequence). This CDR3 is CASSITGLAGDNEQFF. CDR3 DNA: TGTGCCAGTAGTATAACGGGACTAGCGGGAGATAATGAGCAGTTCTTC.

The CDR3 sequence is CASGTGLNGYTF. The CDR3 coding sequence is TGTGCCAGTGGGACAGGGTTGAATGGCTACACCTTC. The rearrangement joins TRBV19 to TRBJ1-2; 9 bases are shared with TRBD1. Germline V gives CDR1 LNHDA, CDR2 SQIVND (reference sequence). The CDR3 has 12 amino acids. V shed 8 bases, J shed 6 bases, and the junction held 4 bases outside the gene matches. The full variable domain, with the rest looked up from reference TRBV19 and TRBJ1-2, is DGGITQSPKYLFRKEGQNVTLSCEQNLNHDAMYWYRQDPGQGLRLIYYSQIVNDFQKGDIAEGYSVSREKKESFPLTVTSAQKNPTAFYLCASGTGLNGYTFGSGTRLTVV.

Details on this clone: The conserved phenylalanine or tryptophan normally closing the CDR3 is absent here, so this likely arose from a read error. For the CDR3, the DNA is TGTGCCAGCAGTAAAGACGGGAGCTCCTATAATTCACCCCTCCACGTT. Translating it yields CASSKDGSSYNSPLHV. V gene TRBV2 combines with J gene TRBJ1-6; no clear D. Germline loops: CDR1 SNHLY, CDR2 FYNNEI. The CDR3 loop spans 16 amino acids. The V end was cut by 5 bases, the J end by 0 bases, with 11 bases between.

V gene TRBV27 combines with J gene TRBJ2-3; D uncertain. CDR3 size: 14 residues. Trimming stripped 3 bases from V and 1 base from J, with 8 bases between. The germline gives CDR1 MNHEY, CDR2 SMNVEV (reference sequence). CDR3 region: CASSLRLGTDTQYF. The CDR3 DNA reads as TGTGCCAGCAGTTTGAGGTTGGGCACAGATACGCAGTATTTT.

V and J are TRBV5-6 and TRBJ2-7; TRBD1 is a possible D gene (6 bases). Germline V gives CDR1 SGHDT, CDR2 YYEEEE. Trimming stripped 3 bases from V and 2 bases from J, with 18 bases between. There are 16 residues in the CDR3. The CDR3, as DNA: TGTGCCAGCAGCTCTTTAAAGGGGGTAGGCCCCTACGAGCAGTACTTC. Translated: CASSSLKGVGPYEQYF.

The CDR3 sequence is CASSPQGRGPNYNSPLHF. The CDR3 DNA follows: TGTGCCAGCAGCCCGCAGGGCAGGGGCCCCAACTATAATTCACCCCTCCACTTT. The chain uses TRBV7-8 and TRBJ1-6; tentatively, D is TRBD1 (6 bases). Germline CDR1 reads SGHVS; CDR2 reads FQNEAQ. CDR3 length equals 18 residues. V was pared by 5 bases and J by 3 bases, with 20 bases between.

This chain connects TRBV13 to TRBJ2-3; 10 bases fit TRBD2. The CDR3 is 16 amino acids. CDR1 is PRHDT and CDR2 is FYEKMQ in the germline V gene (reference sequence). The V and J ends lost 0 bases and 1 base, in that order; junction bases with no gene match: 1. CDR3 sequence (DNA): TGTGCCAGCAGCTTAGGTCTAGCGGGGGGCACAGATACGCAGTATTTT. Translation gives CASSLGLAGGTDTQYF.

This sequence joins TRBV5-5 and TRBJ2-7; D unclear. CDR3 length: 12 residues. V lost 4 bases and J lost 2, with 7 bases in between. CDR1 and CDR2 from the germline V gene are SGHKS and YYEKEE (reference sequence). The CDR3 is CASSIPAYEQYF. Here the CDR3 DNA reads TGTGCCAGCAGCATACCAGCCTACGAGCAGTACTTC. Looking up the rest from reference TRBV5-5 and TRBJ2-7 gives the full variable domain: DAGVTQSPTHLIKTRGQQVTLRCSPISGHKSVSWYQQVLGQGPQFIFQYYEKEERGRGNFPDRFSARQFPNYSSELNVNALLLGDSALYLCASSIPAYEQYFGPGTRLTVT.

This chain connects TRBV19 to TRBJ1-1; no definite D call. From germline, CDR1 is LNHDA and CDR2 SQIVND (reference sequence). V was pared by 1 base and J by 0 bases, with 9 bases between. The length of the CDR3 is 15 residues. The CDR3: CASSIASQLNTEAFF. The CDR3 DNA is TGTGCCAGTAGTATAGCCTCACAGCTGAACACTGAAGCTTTCTTT.

In this sample, this clone turned up a few times. The chain couples TRBV4-1 to TRBJ2-5; 7 bases fit TRBD1. The CDR3 runs to 13 residues. V was clipped by 4 bases and J by 4 bases; unmatched bases: 3. CDR1 is MGHRA and CDR2 is YSYEKL in the germline V gene. The CDR3 DNA follows: TGCGCCAGCAGCCCCAGGGGGAGAGAGACCCAGTACTTC. Amino acid sequence: CASSPRGRETQYF.

The chain has TRBV5-4 and TRBJ1-1; 7 positions agree with TRBD1. This CDR3 comprises 14 residues. Germline values: CDR1 SGHNT, CDR2 YYREEE (reference sequence). Trimming took 1 base from V and 3 from J; bases not matched to a gene: 3. The CDR3 reads CASSLTGEDTEAFF. CDR3 sequence (DNA): TGTGCCAGCAGCTTGACAGGGGAAGACACTGAAGCTTTCTTT.

A note on this clone: The sample holds other DNA sequences that translate to the same CDR3. The chain uses TRBV5-4 and TRBJ1-1, with D perhaps TRBD1 (5 bases). V lost 2 bases, J lost 4 bases, and 6 bases lay in between. Looked up from germline, CDR1 is SGHNT and CDR2 is YYREEE (reference sequence). The CDR3 spans 12 residues. CDR3 DNA: TGTGCCAGCAGCTTCGGGGGCACTGAAGCTTTCTTT. It codes for CASSFGGTEAFF.

The table lists this clone with a few counts. This rearrangement joins TRBV9 to TRBJ2-2; 10 bases are shared with TRBD1. Germline lookup yields CDR1 SGDLS and CDR2 YYNGEE. V lost 3 bases, J lost 8 bases, and 7 bases stayed unmatched. The CDR3 covers 15 residues. The CDR3 bases are TGTGCCAGCAGCGGGAGACAGGGGGCGTCTGGGGAGCTGTTTTTT. Its translation: CASSGRQGASGELFF.